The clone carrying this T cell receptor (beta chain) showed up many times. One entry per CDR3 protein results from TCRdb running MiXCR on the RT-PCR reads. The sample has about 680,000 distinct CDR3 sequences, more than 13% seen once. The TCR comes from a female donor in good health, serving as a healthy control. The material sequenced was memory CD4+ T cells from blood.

The CDR3 sequence: CASSLDTLHTGELFF. The CDR3 DNA reads as TGCGCCAGCAGCTTAGACACCCTGCACACCGGGGAGCTGTTTTTT. The chain links TRBV5-1 to TRBJ2-2; no reliable D call. The V gene lost 2 bases and the J gene lost 3 bases, with 11 bases spanning the gap. Looked up from germline, CDR1 is SGHRS and CDR2 is YFSETQ. CDR3 length: 15 residues.